This T cell receptor beta chain was recorded in a study of T cells in Graves' hyperthyroidism and ophthalmopathy (dated by TCRdb to about 2019). Describing the broader study: Peripheral blood samples were taken at initial diagnosis, before any treatment was given. After blood sampling, hyperthyroidism patients were treated with methimazole at a starting dose of 30 mg daily, and ophthalmopathy patients were treated with high-dose intravenous methylprednisolone. Prospective prediction of ophthalmopathy was tested in an independent validation cohort consisting of 18 to 20 hyperthyroidism patients and some 16 patients who later progressed to ophthalmopathy. A discovery cohort of about a hundred patients, about 44 with Graves' ophthalmopathy and approximately 60 with stable Graves' hyperthyroidism, was used to find distinguishing TCR V-J signatures. The 100 or so discovery patients were divided at random into training and test sets in a 7:3 ratio. In roughly six Graves' hyperthyroidism patients, the study also compared T-cell repertoires from thyroid tissue with T-cell repertoires from blood. The paper reports TCR Vbeta CDR3 sequencing of more than 120 peripheral blood samples: 40 or so ophthalmopathy, fewer than 80 hyperthyroidism and about 17 progressor patients. What the authors observed across the whole study: Blood samples also contained most of the expanded thyroid clonotypes (frequency above 0.001), which suggests that blood repertoires may reflect thyroid immune responses. A 13 V-J signature model separated ophthalmopathy from stable hyperthyroidism, with nearly 90% sensitivity and around 84% specificity in cross-validation and 80%/75% in testing. Sample size was not statistically predetermined, and blinding of investigators to group allocation was not performed. In validation, the model predicted progression to ophthalmopathy with 60% to 71% sensitivity and approximately 74% specificity, a median of roughly seven months before onset.

TCR beta CDR3 regions were amplified from RNA transcripts. For the first round of RT-PCR on the TCR CDR3, the HTBI primer set was used together with the Qiagen OneStep RT-PCR kit. A second multiplex PCR round built the libraries, followed by size selection and purification. The libraries were sequenced on an Illumina HiSeq2000 using paired-end 100 bp reads. The authors' pipeline ran thus. SOAPnuke was used to process the raw data, throwing out any read that contained adapters or uncalled bases, had a mean Phred below 15, or lacked an exact constant-primer or identifier match. High-quality paired reads were merged using COPE v1.2.5, and each unique nucleotide sequence was defined as a clonotype. MiTCR v1.1 was used to align the clonotypes against IMGT TRBV, TRBD and TRBJ reference segments. The analysis included only V-J combinations with a frequency above 0.0001, which together covered 98% to 99.2% of the repertoires. A TCS score was defined as the ratio of F50 (clonal expansion) to E x V (chaos), with BLOSUM62-based TCRdist applied between CDR3 peptides within each V-J. Welch's t-statistics and random forest reduced roughly 530 V-J features to roughly 13, which were used in a naive Bayes classifier (R e1071). TCRdb's own reprocessing of the public reads used fastp at Q25 and MiXCR and kept productive beta chains. Rows with one shared CDR3 protein collapse into an entry with the most common genes and DNA. TCRdb's processing, not the study's, gives the V and J calls here. For this sample there are 700,000 or so distinct CDR3 sequences; around 15% appear just once. The ten largest account for over 7.5% of the sample.

V is pared back by 2 bases and J by 1 base, with 12 bases lying between the germline termini. The germline V gene gives CDR1 as LGHNA and CDR2 as YSLEER. The CDR3 runs 15 residues from the cysteine to the phenylalanine. The entry retains the CDR3 DNA only, 45 bases that are in frame from base 1. A patient counted as having stable Graves' hyperthyroidism if no progression to ophthalmopathy occurred over 18 months of follow-up. Hyperthyroidism patients were newly diagnosed, had a disease duration of under 2 months, and were aged 18 to 65 years. Exclusion was applied to patients with uncontrolled infections, other autoimmune diseases, pregnancy or lactation. Clinical symptoms, serum thyroxine and TRAb, thyroid ultrasound, and orbital computed tomography formed the basis for the diagnoses. Ficoll-Paque density gradient centrifugation was used to isolate PBMCs from approximately 10 ml of fresh peripheral blood. Trizol reagent was used to extract total RNA, and RNA quality was then checked on an Agilent 2100 Bioanalyzer.

Notes on this clonotype: This clone's antigen is unknown. Per-nucleotide qualities are absent, and no much larger clonotype sits a single base away.

This TCR came from a young man with Graves' hyperthyroidism. Sequences were obtained from blood. This sequence uses TRBV4-3 and TRBJ2-7; TRBD2 is a weak D gene call, 5 bases matching. In nucleotide form, the sequence is TGCGCCAGCAGCCAAAGAGCGGAGGAGTCCTACGAGCAGTACTTC. Translated, this is CASSQRAEESYEQYF.